The 14 T cell receptor beta chains below come from one sample, sequenced in a study of cytomegalovirus exposure and HLA in healthy donors. With 60 Vbeta and 13 Jbeta primers, the PCR was carried out. TCRdb's table, derived via immunoSEQ multiplex PCR, lists solely in-frame clones and lacks some. The table records approximately 210,000 clones, 75% to 90% of them present only once. What was sequenced was PBMCs. These receptors all come from a man between 25 and 39 years old in good health and CMV-seronegative.

The genes are TRBV30 and TRBJ1-6, with 11 bases aligning to TRBD1. Per the germline V gene, CDR1 is GTSNPN and CDR2 is SVGIG (reference sequence). The length of the CDR3 is 15 residues. The junction had 5 bases not matched to a gene; V was cut back by 1 base and J by 9 bases. The CDR3 coding sequence is TGTGCCTGGAGTGCCCGGGACAGGGGGTTTTCACCCCTCCACTTT. Encoded protein: CAWSARDRGFSPLHF. The full variable domain, rest sourced from reference TRBV30 and TRBJ1-6, is SQTIHQWPATLVQPVGSPLSLECTVEGTSNPNLYWYRQAAGRGLQLLFYSVGIGQISSEVPQNLSASRPQDRQFILSSKKLLLSDSGFYLCAWSARDRGFSPLHFGNGTRLTVT.

The count of this clone is one. The V and J genes are TRBV2 and TRBJ2-5; 13 nucleotides match TRBD2. The junction had 3 bases not matched to a gene; V was cut back by 6 bases and J by 5 bases. CDR1 and CDR2 from the germline V gene are SNHLY and FYNNEI. The CDR3 totals 14 residues. The CDR3: CASRKLAGGETQYF. The CDR3 DNA reads TGTGCCAGCAGAAAACTAGCGGGGGGGGAGACCCAGTACTTC.

The rearrangement joins TRBV6-1 to TRBJ2-7, with 11 positions matching TRBD2. CDR1 MNHNS and CDR2 SASEGT come from the germline V gene. This CDR3 is built from 15 residues. Losses at the gene ends were 2 bases for V and 6 bases for J; bases not matched to a gene: 6. CDR3 DNA: TGTGCCAGCAGTGAAACTAGCGGGGGCCCGTCCGAGCAGTACTTC. It specifies CASSETSGGPSEQYF.

The V gene is TRBV6-6, the J gene TRBJ2-2; 7 nucleotides match TRBD2. In germline, CDR1 is MNHNY, CDR2 SVGAGI (reference sequence). The CDR3 totals 12 residues. V dropped 5 bases and J dropped 7; count of bases not matched to a gene: 1. CDR3 sequence (DNA): TGTGCCAGCAGTCGGGGGGTCGGGGAGCTGTTTTTT. The encoded protein is CASSRGVGELFF.

V gene TRBV18 combines with J gene TRBJ2-7, with 9 positions matching TRBD1. The V segment lost 8 bases and the J segment 3 bases; nucleotides outside the gene matches: 5. CDR3 length: 13 amino acids. Germline V gene data show CDR1 as KGHSH and CDR2 as LQKENI. Here the CDR3 reads CASQGTGIYEQYF. Written as DNA, the CDR3 is TGTGCCAGCCAAGGGACAGGGATCTACGAGCAGTACTTC.

The gene calls are TRBV5-1 and TRBJ1-2; the match to TRBD1 covers 7 bases. V lost 0 bases, J lost 8 bases, and 4 bases stayed unmatched. Germline CDR1 reads SGHRS; CDR2 reads YFSETQ. This CDR3 is built from 13 residues. CDR3 DNA sequence: TGCGCCAGCAGCTTGGCGGCAGGGGGAGGCTACACCTTC. It encodes CASSLAAGGGYTF.

The chain couples TRBV5-1 to TRBJ1-1, with TRBD1 identical over 8 bases. CDR1 is SGHRS, CDR2 YFSETQ, per germline. The CDR3 has 14 amino acids. V shed 0 bases, J shed 7 bases, and the junction held 5 bases outside the gene matches. CDR3 nucleotide sequence: TGCGCCAGCAGCTTGGAGCTGGGGACAGGTGAAGCTTTCTTT. Amino acids: CASSLELGTGEAFF.

The chain has TRBV6-5 and TRBJ2-1; TRBD2 agrees at 7 bases. Per the germline V gene, CDR1 is MNHEY and CDR2 is SVGAGI. The CDR3 contains 15 residues. The junction had 10 bases not matched to a gene; V was cut back by 4 bases and J by 7 bases. CDR3 loop: CASSFSGTVGNEQFF. The DNA of the CDR3 is TGTGCCAGCAGTTTCAGCGGGACGGTGGGTAATGAGCAGTTCTTC.

V usage is TRBV6-5 and J usage is TRBJ2-5; no firm D call. This CDR3 is 13 amino acids long. Germline V gene sequence: CDR1 MNHEY, CDR2 SVGAGI. V lost 5 bases and J lost 2, with 9 bases in between. CDR3 in DNA: TGTGCCAGCAGTCCAAACGGGCAAGAGACCCAGTACTTC. Translation: CASSPNGQETQYF.

The chain joins TRBV4-1 to TRBJ2-7, with 7 bases lining up with TRBD1. V dropped 2 bases and J dropped 3; count of bases not matched to a gene: 7. Germline assignment: CDR1 MGHRA and CDR2 YSYEKL. CDR3 length: 15 amino acids. Here the CDR3 reads CASSQSSGQHYEQYF. CDR3 DNA sequence: TGCGCCAGCAGCCAAAGTTCGGGACAGCACTACGAGCAGTACTTC.

The CDR3 is CASSLKLEGNEQFF. As DNA, the CDR3 is TGTGCCAGCAGCTTAAAACTAGAAGGCAATGAGCAGTTCTTC. This chain joins TRBV7-8 and TRBJ2-1; maybe TRBD2 (5 bases). Per the germline V gene, CDR1 is SGHVS and CDR2 is FQNEAQ. V was clipped by 2 bases and J by 6 bases, with 11 bases between them. The CDR3 covers 14 residues.

The genes are TRBV19 and TRBJ1-1; D is unresolved. V lost 4 bases to trimming and J lost 7 bases, with 10 bases between them. CDR1 is LNHDA, CDR2 SQIVND, per germline (reference sequence). CDR3 size: 12 residues. The CDR3 DNA follows: TGTGCCAGTAGTACGCAGTTTTTTGAAGCTTTCTTT. It is translated as CASSTQFFEAFF.

CDR3 sequence: CSVEPGIGYGYTF. The CDR3, as DNA: TGCAGCGTTGAGCCCGGGATCGGGTATGGCTACACCTTC. The chain carries TRBV29-1 and TRBJ1-2; D call uncertain. The germline V gene encodes CDR1 SQVTM and CDR2 ANQGSEA. There are 13 residues in the CDR3. The V and J ends lost 3 bases and 5 bases respectively, with 13 bases between them.

The V call is TRBV5-4, the J call TRBJ1-2; possible D gene TRBD1, 5 bases. This CDR3 has 17 residues. Germline V lookup: CDR1 SGHNT, CDR2 YYREEE (reference sequence). V shed 1 base and J shed 5 bases, with 21 bases lying between them. For the CDR3, the DNA is TGTGCCAGCAGCTTGTTTTTTGGGTCGGGGGATAATTATGGCTACACCTTC. Encoded protein: CASSLFFGSGDNYGYTF. The full variable domain, in which reference TRBV5-4 and TRBJ1-2 provide the parts outside the CDR3, is ETGVTQSPTHLIKTRGQQVTLRCSSQSGHNTVSWYQQALGQGPQFIFQYYREEENGRGNFPPRFSGLQFPNYSSELNVNALELDDSALYLCASSLFFGSGDNYGYTFGSGTRLTVV.